These T cell receptor beta chains were read from a single sample in a study of prognosis after radiotherapy for stage I lung cancer. TCRdb analysed the multiplex PCR reads with MiXCR anew, one entry per CDR3 protein. This sample yields approximately 16,000 distinct CDR3 sequences, of which over 40% are seen a single time; around 38% belongs to the top ten. Sequencing was performed on PBMCs, taken before or after stereotactic body radiation therapy (not recorded which). Source of these receptors: a donor aged 50 or older with non-small cell lung cancer. Both conserved end residues are part of each CDR3. The order of the fields is D gene, clone size, V gene, J gene, CDR3 protein, CDR3 DNA. A D gene is named only where the DNA matches it firmly. The listing skips clone size in some rows; elsewhere it reads once, few, many or a size class.

d_gene: .; abundance: many; v_gene: TRBV12-3/TRBV12-4; j_gene: TRBJ2-7; CDR3aa: CASSFRNYEQYF; CDR3nt: TGTGCCAGCAGTTTTCGAAACTACGAGCAGTACTTC
d_gene: .; abundance: .; v_gene: TRBV20-1; j_gene: TRBJ2-2; CDR3aa: CSARGVTGELFF; CDR3nt: TGCAGTGCGAGGGGAGTAACCGGGGAGCTGTTTTTT
d_gene: TRBD1; abundance: .; v_gene: TRBV7-3; j_gene: TRBJ2-2; CDR3aa: CASKLQGDTGELVF; CDR3nt: TGTGCCAGCAAACTCCAGGGGGACACCGGGGAGCTGGTTTTT
d_gene: TRBD1; abundance: many; v_gene: TRBV24-1; j_gene: TRBJ2-2; CDR3aa: CATSDTRTGVQTGELFF; CDR3nt: TGTGCCACCAGTGATACACGGACAGGGGTACAAACCGGGGAGCTGTTTTTT
d_gene: .; abundance: many; v_gene: TRBV4-3; j_gene: TRBJ1-1; CDR3aa: CASSQVQTSTEAFF; CDR3nt: TGCGCCAGCAGCCAAGTCCAGACCAGCACTGAAGCTTTCTTT
d_gene: .; abundance: .; v_gene: TRBV5-6; j_gene: TRBJ1-6; CDR3aa: CASSLYRYEDLNSPLHF; CDR3nt: TGTGCCAGCAGCTTGTATCGATACGAGGATCTCAATTCACCCCTCCACTTT
d_gene: .; abundance: .; v_gene: TRBV12-5; j_gene: TRBJ2-7; CDR3aa: CASGDTSSYDQYF; CDR3nt: TGTGCTAGTGGTGACACTAGCTCCTACGATCAGTACTTC
d_gene: TRBD2; abundance: medium-sized; v_gene: TRBV11-2; j_gene: TRBJ2-3; CDR3aa: CASSLASGGRTDTQYF; CDR3nt: TGTGCCAGCAGCTTAGCTAGCGGGGGTAGGACAGATACGCAGTATTTT
d_gene: .; abundance: medium-sized; v_gene: TRBV6-5; j_gene: TRBJ1-3; CDR3aa: CASRQDGSGNTIYF; CDR3nt: TGTGCCAGTCGCCAGGACGGATCTGGAAACACCATATATTTT
d_gene: .; abundance: many; v_gene: TRBV7-2; j_gene: TRBJ2-7; CDR3aa: CASSLEGGGSYEQYF; CDR3nt: TGTGCCAGCAGCTTAGAGGGAGGGGGCTCCTACGAGCAGTACTTC
d_gene: .; abundance: .; v_gene: TRBV6-2/TRBV6-3; j_gene: TRBJ2-3; CDR3aa: CASSLERTDTQYF; CDR3nt: TGTGCCAGCAGCCTGGAACGCACAGATACGCAGTATTTT
d_gene: .; abundance: .; v_gene: TRBV12-3/TRBV12-4; j_gene: TRBJ1-6; CDR3aa: CASSGGTNSPLHF; CDR3nt: TGTGCCAGCAGTGGGGGAACGAATTCACCCCTCCACTTT
d_gene: TRBD2; abundance: many; v_gene: TRBV20-1; j_gene: TRBJ2-7; CDR3aa: CSAVETSGVYEQYF; CDR3nt: TGCAGTGCTGTCGAAACTAGCGGAGTCTACGAGCAGTACTTC
d_gene: .; abundance: few; v_gene: TRBV7-8; j_gene: TRBJ1-6; CDR3aa: CASSSRDRVLYSPLHF; CDR3nt: TGTGCCAGCAGCTCCAGGGATCGCGTTTTGTATTCACCCCTCCACTTT
d_gene: .; abundance: many; v_gene: TRBV6-2/TRBV6-3; j_gene: TRBJ2-3; CDR3aa: CASSYSGPATDTQYF; CDR3nt: TGTGCCAGCAGTTACTCGGGACCGGCGACAGATACGCAGTATTTT
d_gene: .; abundance: many; v_gene: TRBV28; j_gene: TRBJ2-7; CDR3aa: CASSTRRLTVSYEQYF; CDR3nt: TGTGCCAGCAGCACTCGACGACTAACAGTCTCCTACGAGCAGTACTTC
d_gene: .; abundance: medium-sized; v_gene: TRBV6-1; j_gene: TRBJ1-6; CDR3aa: CASSEDWVSPLHF; CDR3nt: TGTGCCAGCAGTGAAGATTGGGTATCACCCCTCCACTTT
d_gene: .; abundance: .; v_gene: TRBV4-3; j_gene: TRBJ2-7; CDR3aa: CANSQETVGHEQYF; CDR3nt: TGCGCCAACAGCCAAGAGACGGTGGGTCACGAGCAGTACTTC
d_gene: TRBD2; abundance: many; v_gene: TRBV20-1; j_gene: TRBJ2-2; CDR3aa: CSARAASGKYVGELFF; CDR3nt: TGCAGTGCTAGAGCAGCTAGCGGCAAATATGTCGGGGAGCTGTTTTTT
d_gene: TRBD1; abundance: medium-sized; v_gene: TRBV6-1; j_gene: TRBJ1-2; CDR3aa: CASRRDSNYGYTF; CDR3nt: TGTGCCAGCAGGAGGGACAGCAACTATGGCTACACCTTC
d_gene: .; abundance: .; v_gene: TRBV9; j_gene: TRBJ1-5; CDR3aa: CAITYAEGSNQPQHF; CDR3nt: TGTGCCATCACCTACGCGGAGGGTAGCAATCAGCCCCAGCATTTT
d_gene: .; abundance: once; v_gene: TRBV6-9; j_gene: TRBJ1-4; CDR3aa: CASSYWPGGATNIEKLFF; CDR3nt: TGTGCCAGCAGTTACTGGCCCGGGGGCGCGACAAATATTGAAAAACTGTTTTTT
d_gene: TRBD2; abundance: .; v_gene: TRBV6-1; j_gene: TRBJ2-1; CDR3aa: CASRQQGGGYYNEQFF; CDR3nt: TGTGCAAGCAGACAGCAGGGCGGGGGGTACTACAATGAGCAGTTCTTC
d_gene: .; abundance: many; v_gene: TRBV3-2; j_gene: TRBJ2-2; CDR3aa: CASSQRTGSSGGELFF; CDR3nt: TGTGCCAGCAGCCAGCGAACAGGGAGTAGTGGCGGGGAGCTGTTTTTT
d_gene: TRBD1; abundance: many; v_gene: TRBV4-1; j_gene: TRBJ1-4; CDR3aa: CASSRPGQGNEKLFF; CDR3nt: TGCGCCAGCAGTCGACCGGGACAGGGGAATGAAAAACTGTTTTTT
d_gene: .; abundance: .; v_gene: TRBV6-2/TRBV6-3; j_gene: TRBJ2-3; CDR3aa: CAIRPGGEDTQYF; CDR3nt: TGCGCCATCCGCCCAGGAGGGGAAGATACGCAGTATTTT
d_gene: .; abundance: many; v_gene: TRBV5-4; j_gene: TRBJ2-7; CDR3aa: CASSWTTGNEQYF; CDR3nt: TGTGCCAGCAGTTGGACTACAGGGAACGAGCAGTACTTC
d_gene: .; abundance: .; v_gene: TRBV20-1; j_gene: TRBJ2-1; CDR3aa: CSAISSPGAPNEQFF; CDR3nt: TGCAGTGCTATAAGCAGCCCAGGGGCCCCCAATGAGCAGTTCTTC
d_gene: TRBD1; abundance: .; v_gene: TRBV6-2/TRBV6-3; j_gene: TRBJ2-3; CDR3aa: CASSYLGWGTGGESTDTQYF; CDR3nt: TGTGCCAGCAGTTACCTGGGTTGGGGAACAGGGGGCGAGAGCACAGATACGCAGTATTTT